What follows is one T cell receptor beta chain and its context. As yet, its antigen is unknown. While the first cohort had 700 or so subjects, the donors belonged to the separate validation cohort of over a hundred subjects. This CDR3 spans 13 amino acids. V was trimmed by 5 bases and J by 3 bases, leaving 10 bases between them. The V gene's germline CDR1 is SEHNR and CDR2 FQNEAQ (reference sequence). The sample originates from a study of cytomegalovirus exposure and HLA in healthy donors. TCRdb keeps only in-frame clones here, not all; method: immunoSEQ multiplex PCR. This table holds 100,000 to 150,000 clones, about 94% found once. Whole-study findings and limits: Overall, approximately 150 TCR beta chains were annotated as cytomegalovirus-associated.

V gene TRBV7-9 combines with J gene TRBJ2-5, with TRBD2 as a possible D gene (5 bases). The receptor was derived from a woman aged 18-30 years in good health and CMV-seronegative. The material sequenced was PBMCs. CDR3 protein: CASSGESKETQYF. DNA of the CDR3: TGTGCCAGCAGCGGGGAGTCCAAAGAGACCCAGTACTTC.